This record looks at one TCR beta chain sequence and its context. The data are from a study of T cells in Graves' hyperthyroidism and ophthalmopathy. TCR beta CDR3 regions were amplified from RNA transcripts. In the first-round RT-PCR of the TCR CDR3, the HTBI primer set was used. MiXCR was run by TCRdb on the multiplex PCR reads, yielding one entry per CDR3 protein. The sample consists of about 380,000 distinct CDR3 sequences, around a sixth of them appearing once. Germline CDR1 LGHNA, CDR2 YNFKEQ. V lost 2 bases, J lost 6 bases, and 9 bases stayed unmatched. The CDR3 has 16 amino acids. The sequenced sample consisted of blood. The chain combines TRBV4-2 with TRBJ2-1; 8 nucleotides match TRBD1. This receptor was taken from a man younger than 30 with Graves' ophthalmopathy. CDR3 residues: CASSQPLQGAGNEQFF. The CDR3 DNA follows: TGTGCCAGCAGCCAACCCCTGCAGGGGGCGGGCAATGAGCAGTTCTTC.